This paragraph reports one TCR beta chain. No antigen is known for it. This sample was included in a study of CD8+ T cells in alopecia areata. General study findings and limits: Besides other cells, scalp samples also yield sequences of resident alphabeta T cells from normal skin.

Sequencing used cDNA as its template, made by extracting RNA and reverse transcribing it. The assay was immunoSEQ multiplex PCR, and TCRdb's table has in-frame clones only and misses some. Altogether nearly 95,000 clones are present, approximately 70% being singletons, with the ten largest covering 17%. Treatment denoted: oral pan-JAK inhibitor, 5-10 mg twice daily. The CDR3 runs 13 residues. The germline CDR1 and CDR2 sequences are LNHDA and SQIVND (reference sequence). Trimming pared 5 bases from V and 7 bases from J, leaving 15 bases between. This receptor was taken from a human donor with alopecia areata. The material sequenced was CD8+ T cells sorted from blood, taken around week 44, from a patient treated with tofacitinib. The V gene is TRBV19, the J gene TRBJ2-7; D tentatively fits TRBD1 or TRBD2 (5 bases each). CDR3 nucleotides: TGTGCCAGTAGTGTCGGGACCGCTCGGGAGCAGTACTTC. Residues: CASSVGTAREQYF. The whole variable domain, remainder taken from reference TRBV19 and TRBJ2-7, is DGGITQSPKYLFRKEGQNVTLSCEQNLNHDAMYWYRQDPGQGLRLIYYSQIVNDFQKGDIAEGYSVSREKKESFPLTVTSAQKNPTAFYLCASSVGTAREQYFGPGTRLTVT.